This paragraph reports one TCR beta chain. This sample is part of a study of identical twins' blood T cells. Each CDR3 protein gets one entry after TCRdb re-called the 5' RACE reads with MiXCR. The sample lists a few hundred thousand distinct CDR3 sequences, 28% occurring once. The CDR3 contains 12 residues. V lost 4 bases and J lost 1, with 7 bases in between. Per the germline V gene, CDR1 is DFQATT and CDR2 is SNEGSKA (reference sequence). The receptor was derived from a woman between 18 and 50 years old in good health. The sequencing input was PBMCs. This chain connects TRBV20-1 to TRBJ1-1, with D uncertain. DNA of the CDR3: TGCAGTGCTACGAGGGAGAACACTGAAGCTTTCTTT. Translation gives CSATRENTEAFF.